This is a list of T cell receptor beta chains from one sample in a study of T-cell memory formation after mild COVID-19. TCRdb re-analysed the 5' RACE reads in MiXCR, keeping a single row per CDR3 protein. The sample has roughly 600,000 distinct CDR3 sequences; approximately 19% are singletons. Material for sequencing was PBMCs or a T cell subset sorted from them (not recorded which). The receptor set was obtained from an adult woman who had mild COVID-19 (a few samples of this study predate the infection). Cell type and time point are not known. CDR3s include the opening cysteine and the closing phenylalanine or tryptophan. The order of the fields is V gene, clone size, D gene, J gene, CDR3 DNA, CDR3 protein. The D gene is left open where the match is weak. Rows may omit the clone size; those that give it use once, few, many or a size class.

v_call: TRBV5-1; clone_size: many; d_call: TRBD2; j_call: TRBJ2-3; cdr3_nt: TGCGCCAGCGGCCGAGGTAGCGGGGGGCCAGATACGCAGTATTTT; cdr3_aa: CASGRGSGGPDTQYF
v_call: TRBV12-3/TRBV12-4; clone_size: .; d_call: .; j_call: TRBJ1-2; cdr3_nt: TGTGCCAGCAGCACTTCCTCTGCTCTCGACAGTCACTATGGCTACACCTTC; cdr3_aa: CASSTSSALDSHYGYTF
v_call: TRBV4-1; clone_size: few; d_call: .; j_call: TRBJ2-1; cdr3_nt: TGCGCCAGCAGCCGTAACCGCGATGAGCAGTTCTTC; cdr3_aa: CASSRNRDEQFF
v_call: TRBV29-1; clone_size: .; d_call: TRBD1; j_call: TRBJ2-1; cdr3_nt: TGCAGCGTTGCAGAGGGACAGGGAAATGAGCAGTTCTTC; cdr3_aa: CSVAEGQGNEQFF
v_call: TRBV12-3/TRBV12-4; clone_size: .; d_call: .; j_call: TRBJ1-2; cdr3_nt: TGTGCCAGCAGACACGACATGGGGTATGGCTACACCTTC; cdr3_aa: CASRHDMGYGYTF
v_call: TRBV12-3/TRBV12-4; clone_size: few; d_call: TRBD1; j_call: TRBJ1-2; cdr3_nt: TGTGCCAGCAGCAGGACAGGGGGCGGCTATGGCTACACCTTC; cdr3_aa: CASSRTGGGYGYTF
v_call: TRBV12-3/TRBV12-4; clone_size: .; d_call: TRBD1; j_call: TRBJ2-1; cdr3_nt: TGTGCCAGCAGCCGCAGGGCGGCGGCGCAGGGGGTTTATGAGCAGTTCTTC; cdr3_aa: CASSRRAAAQGVYEQFF
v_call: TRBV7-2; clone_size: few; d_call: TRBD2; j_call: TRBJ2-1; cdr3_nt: TGTGCCAGCAGCCCCCGGGGAAGGGAGGGGTCGAGCTCCTACAATGAGCAGTTCTTC; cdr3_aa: CASSPRGREGSSSYNEQFF
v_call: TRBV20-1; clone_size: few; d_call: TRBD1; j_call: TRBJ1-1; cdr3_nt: TGCAGTGCTTTTTACCGACAGGGAGAGGATGAAGCTTTCTTT; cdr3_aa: CSAFYRQGEDEAFF
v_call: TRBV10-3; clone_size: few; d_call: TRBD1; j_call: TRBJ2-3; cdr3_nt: TGTGCCATCAGGGACAGGGGATTAGGAGATACGCAGTATTTT; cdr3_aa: CAIRDRGLGDTQYF
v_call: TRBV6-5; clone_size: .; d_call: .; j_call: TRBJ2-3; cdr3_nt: TGTGCCAGCAGTTCCCTACGGAGGGTGGAAGGCACAGATACGCAGTATTTT; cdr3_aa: CASSSLRRVEGTDTQYF
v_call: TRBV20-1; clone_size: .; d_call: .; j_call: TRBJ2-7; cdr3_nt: TGCAGTGCACGACAGGGACTAGAAGTAGGAGAGCAGTACTTC; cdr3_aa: CSARQGLEVGEQYF
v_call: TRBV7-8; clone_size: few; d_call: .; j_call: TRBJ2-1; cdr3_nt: TGTGCCAGCAGCCCTAGGAGGGCTCGAATGTACTCCTACAATGAGCAGTTCTTC; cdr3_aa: CASSPRRARMYSYNEQFF
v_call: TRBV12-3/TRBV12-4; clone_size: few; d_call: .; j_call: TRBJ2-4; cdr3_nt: TGTGCCAGCAGGCTGGGCAAAAACATTCAGTACTTC; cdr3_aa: CASRLGKNIQYF
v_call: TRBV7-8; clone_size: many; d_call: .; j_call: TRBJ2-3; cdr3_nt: TGTGCCAGCAGCTTAGCGCCAGGGGAAGGGGAAACAGATACGCAGTATTTT; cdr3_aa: CASSLAPGEGETDTQYF
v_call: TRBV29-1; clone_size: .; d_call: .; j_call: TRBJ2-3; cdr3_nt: TGCAGCGGTGGGACACAGGATGGTTCAGATACGCAGTATTTT; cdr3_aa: CSGGTQDGSDTQYF
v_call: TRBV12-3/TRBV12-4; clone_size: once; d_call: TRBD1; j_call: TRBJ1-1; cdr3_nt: TGTGCCAGCAGTATTCCGGGACAGCCTTTCACTGAAGCTTTCTTT; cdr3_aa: CASSIPGQPFTEAFF
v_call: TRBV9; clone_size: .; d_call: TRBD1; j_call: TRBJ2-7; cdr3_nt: TGTGCCAGCAGCGCGAACACAGGGGTGAACGAGCAGTACTTC; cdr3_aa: CASSANTGVNEQYF
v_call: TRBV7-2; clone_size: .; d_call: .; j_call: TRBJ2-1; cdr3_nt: TGTGCCAGCAGCTTAGTTAGAACTTTGGCCAATGAGCAGTTCTTC; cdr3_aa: CASSLVRTLANEQFF
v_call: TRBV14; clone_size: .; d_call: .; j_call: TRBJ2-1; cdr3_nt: TGTGCCAGCAGCCATAGCAGGTACAATGAGCAGTTCTTC; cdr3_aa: CASSHSRYNEQFF
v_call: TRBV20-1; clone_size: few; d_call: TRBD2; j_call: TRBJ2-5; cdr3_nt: TGCAGTGCTAACCGACTAGCCGATGAGATCCAAGAGACCCAGTACTTC; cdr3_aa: CSANRLADEIQETQYF
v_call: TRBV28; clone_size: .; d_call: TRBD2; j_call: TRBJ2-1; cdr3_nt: TGTGCCAGCAGACCGGGACTAGCGGGAGCCCAGGGGCAGTTCTTC; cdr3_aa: CASRPGLAGAQGQFF
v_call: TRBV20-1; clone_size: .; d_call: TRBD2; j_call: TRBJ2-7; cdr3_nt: TGCAGTGCTAGAGCGGGGGGGGTCGACTACGAGCAGTACTTC; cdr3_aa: CSARAGGVDYEQYF
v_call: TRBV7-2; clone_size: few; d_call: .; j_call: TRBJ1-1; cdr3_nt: TGTGCCAGCAGACCGGGACTGGGGGCCACTGAAGCTTTCTTT; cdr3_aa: CASRPGLGATEAFF
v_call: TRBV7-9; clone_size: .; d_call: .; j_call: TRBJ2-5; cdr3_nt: TGTGCCAGCAGCTTAGGTCCCATGGAGACCCAGTACTTC; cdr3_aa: CASSLGPMETQYF
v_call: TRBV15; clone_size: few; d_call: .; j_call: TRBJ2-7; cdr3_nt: TGTGCCACCAGCAGAGATAGAGGCAATACCTACGAGCAGTACTTC; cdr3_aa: CATSRDRGNTYEQYF
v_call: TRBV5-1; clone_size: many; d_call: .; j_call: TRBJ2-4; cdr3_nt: TGCGCCAGCAGCTTAGACATTGCCAACATTCAGTACTTC; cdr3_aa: CASSLDIANIQYF
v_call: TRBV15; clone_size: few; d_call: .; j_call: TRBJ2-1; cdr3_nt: TGTGCCACCAGCAGAGTCGGGGGTTTGGGTGAGCAGTTCTTC; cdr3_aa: CATSRVGGLGEQFF
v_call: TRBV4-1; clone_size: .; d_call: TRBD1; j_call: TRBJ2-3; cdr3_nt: TGCGCCAGCAGCCCGCGACAGGGGGGAAAATTCACAGATACGCAGTATTTT; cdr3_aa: CASSPRQGGKFTDTQYF
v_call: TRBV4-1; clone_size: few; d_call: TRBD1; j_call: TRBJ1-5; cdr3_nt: TGCGCCAGCAGCCAGCCTAACAGGGGTGCGGATCAGCCCCAGCATTTT; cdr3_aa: CASSQPNRGADQPQHF
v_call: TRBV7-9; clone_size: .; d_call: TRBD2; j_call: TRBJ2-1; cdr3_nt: TGTGCCAGCAGGGAAACTGCCGGGACTAGCGCCTACAATGAGCAGTTCTTC; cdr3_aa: CASRETAGTSAYNEQFF